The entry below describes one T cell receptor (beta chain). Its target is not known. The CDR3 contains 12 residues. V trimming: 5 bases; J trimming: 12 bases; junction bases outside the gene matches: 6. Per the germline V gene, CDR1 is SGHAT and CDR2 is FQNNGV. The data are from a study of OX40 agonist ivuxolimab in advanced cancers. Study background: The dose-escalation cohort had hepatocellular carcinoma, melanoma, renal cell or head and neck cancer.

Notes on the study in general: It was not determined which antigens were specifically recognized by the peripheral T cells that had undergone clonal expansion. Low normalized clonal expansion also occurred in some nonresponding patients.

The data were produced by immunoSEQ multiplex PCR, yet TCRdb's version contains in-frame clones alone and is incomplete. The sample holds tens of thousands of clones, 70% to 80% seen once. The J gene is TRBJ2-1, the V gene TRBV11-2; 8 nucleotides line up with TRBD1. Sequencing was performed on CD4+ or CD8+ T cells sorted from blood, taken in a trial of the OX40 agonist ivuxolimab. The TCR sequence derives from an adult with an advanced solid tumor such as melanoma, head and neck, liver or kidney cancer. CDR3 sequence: CASSLTGTGQFF. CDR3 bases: TGTGCCAGCAGCCTCACCGGGACAGGGCAGTTCTTC.